This T cell receptor beta chain was profiled in a study of OX40 agonist ivuxolimab in advanced cancers. As for the study in general: In this trial design, patients received ivuxolimab intravenously at 0.01 to 10 mg/kg every 2 weeks. Notes on the study in general: The CD4+ and CD8+ T cells in the blood had expanded clonally by week 6 at 0.1 to 3.0 mg/kg.

Excluded were patients having autoimmune disease history or systemic immunosuppression. Trimming shortened V by 4 bases and J by 5 bases, and 15 bases separated the two germline ends. Germline loops: CDR1 SGHTA, CDR2 FQGNSA. The CDR3 covers 16 residues. Only in-frame clones appear in the TCRdb table, and some are missing; sequencing was by immunoSEQ multiplex PCR. The table lists 79,000 or so clones, roughly 85% of them singletons. A word on this clone: Its antigen is unidentified.

Sequencing was performed on CD4+ or CD8+ T cells sorted from blood, taken in a trial of the OX40 agonist ivuxolimab. The receptor was derived from an adult with an advanced solid tumor such as melanoma, head and neck, liver or kidney cancer. The genes are TRBV7-2 and TRBJ1-6, with D tentatively TRBD1 (5 bases). The CDR3 DNA reads as TGTGCCAGCAGCTCCGTCGGGGGGTATAATAATTCACCCCTCCACTTT. This translates into CASSSVGGYNNSPLHF.